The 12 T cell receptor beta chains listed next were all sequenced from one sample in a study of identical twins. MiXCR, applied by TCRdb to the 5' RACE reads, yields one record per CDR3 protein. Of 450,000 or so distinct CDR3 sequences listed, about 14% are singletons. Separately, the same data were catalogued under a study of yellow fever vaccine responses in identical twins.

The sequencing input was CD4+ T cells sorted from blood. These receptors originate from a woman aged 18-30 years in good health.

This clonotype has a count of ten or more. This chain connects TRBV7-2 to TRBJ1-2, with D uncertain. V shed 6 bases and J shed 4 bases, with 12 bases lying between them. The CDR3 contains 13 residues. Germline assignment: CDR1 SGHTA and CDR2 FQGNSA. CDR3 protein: CASRPGGSYGYTF. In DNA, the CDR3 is TGTGCCAGCAGGCCCGGCGGCAGCTATGGCTACACCTTC.

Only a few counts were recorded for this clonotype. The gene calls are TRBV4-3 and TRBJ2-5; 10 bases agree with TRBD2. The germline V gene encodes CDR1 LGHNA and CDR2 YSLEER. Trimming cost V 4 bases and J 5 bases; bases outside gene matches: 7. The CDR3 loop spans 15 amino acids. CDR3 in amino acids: CASSPEAGGWETQYF. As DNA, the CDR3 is TGCGCCAGCAGCCCGGAAGCGGGAGGGTGGGAGACCCAGTACTTC.

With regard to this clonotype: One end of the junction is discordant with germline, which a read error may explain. This chain's CDR3 is CASSLRPAETQYF. In DNA form, the CDR3 reads TGTGCTAGCAGCTTGCGGCCGGCGGAGACCCAGTACTTC. The V call is TRBV7-7, the J call TRBJ2-5; D is unresolved. The CDR3 length is 13 residues. Germline V gene lookup returns CDR1 SSHAT and CDR2 FNYEAQ (reference sequence).

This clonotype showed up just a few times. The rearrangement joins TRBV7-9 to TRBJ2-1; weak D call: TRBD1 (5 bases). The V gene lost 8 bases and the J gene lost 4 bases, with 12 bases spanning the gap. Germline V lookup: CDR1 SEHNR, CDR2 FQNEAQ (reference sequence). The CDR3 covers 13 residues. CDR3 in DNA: TGTGCCAGCGGACAAGGGGCATACAATGAGCAGTTCTTC. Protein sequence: CASGQGAYNEQFF.

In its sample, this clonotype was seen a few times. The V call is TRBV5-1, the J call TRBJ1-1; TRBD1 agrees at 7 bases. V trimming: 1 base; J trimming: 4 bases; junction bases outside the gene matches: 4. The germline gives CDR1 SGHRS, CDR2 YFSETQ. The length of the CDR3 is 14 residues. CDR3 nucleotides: TGCGCCAGCAGCTTGCTGACAGGGACCACTGAAGCTTTCTTT. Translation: CASSLLTGTTEAFF.

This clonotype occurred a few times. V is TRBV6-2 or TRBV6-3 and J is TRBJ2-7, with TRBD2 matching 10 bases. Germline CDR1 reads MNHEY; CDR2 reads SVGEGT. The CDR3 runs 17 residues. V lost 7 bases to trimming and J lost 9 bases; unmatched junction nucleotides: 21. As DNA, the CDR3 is TGTGCCAGCACCAGTTACTTCCTAGCGGGAGCCAAACTGGGGCAGTACTTC. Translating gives CASTSYFLAGAKLGQYF.

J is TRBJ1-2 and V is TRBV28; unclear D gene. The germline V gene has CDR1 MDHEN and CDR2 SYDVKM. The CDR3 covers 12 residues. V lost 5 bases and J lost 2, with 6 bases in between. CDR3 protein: CASSELNYGYTF. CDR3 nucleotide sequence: TGTGCCAGCAGTGAACTAAACTATGGCTACACCTTC.

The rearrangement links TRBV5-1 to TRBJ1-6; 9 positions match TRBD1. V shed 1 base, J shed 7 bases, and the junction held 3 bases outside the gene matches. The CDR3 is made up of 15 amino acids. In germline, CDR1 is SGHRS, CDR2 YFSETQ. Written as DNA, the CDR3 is TGCGCCAGCAGCTTGCGGACAGGGGACAATTCACCCCTCCACTTT. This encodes CASSLRTGDNSPLHF.

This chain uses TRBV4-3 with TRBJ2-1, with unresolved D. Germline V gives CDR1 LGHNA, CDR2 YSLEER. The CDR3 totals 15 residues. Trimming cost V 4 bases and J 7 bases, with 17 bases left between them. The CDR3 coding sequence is TGCGCCAGCAGCCCACGGGTAGAGGTTTGGAATGAGCAGTTCTTC. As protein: CASSPRVEVWNEQFF.

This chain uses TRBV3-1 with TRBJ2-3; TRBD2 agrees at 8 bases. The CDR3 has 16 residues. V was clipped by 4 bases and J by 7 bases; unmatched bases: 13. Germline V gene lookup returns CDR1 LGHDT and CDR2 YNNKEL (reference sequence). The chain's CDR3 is CASSRKAGLGANTQYF. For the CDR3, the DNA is TGTGCCAGCAGCCGCAAGGCGGGACTAGGCGCTAATACGCAGTATTTT.

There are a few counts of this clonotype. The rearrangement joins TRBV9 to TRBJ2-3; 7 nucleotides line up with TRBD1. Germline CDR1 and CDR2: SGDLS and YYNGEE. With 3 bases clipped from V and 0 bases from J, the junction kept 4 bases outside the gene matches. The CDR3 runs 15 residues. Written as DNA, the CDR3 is TGTGCCAGCAGCGCCACAGGGGACAGCACAGATACGCAGTATTTT. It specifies CASSATGDSTDTQYF.

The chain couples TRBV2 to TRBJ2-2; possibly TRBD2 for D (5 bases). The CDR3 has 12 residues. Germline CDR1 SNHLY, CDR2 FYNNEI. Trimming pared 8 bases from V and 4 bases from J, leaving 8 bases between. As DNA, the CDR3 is TGTGCCAGCGCTAGCCGCACCGGGGAGCTGTTTTTT. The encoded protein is CASASRTGELFF.